This T cell receptor (beta chain) was found in a study of blood T cell repertoires in COVID-19. CDR1 is MNHNS, CDR2 SASEGT, per germline. This CDR3 contains 17 residues. V was clipped by 2 bases and J by 6 bases; unmatched bases: 12. Using immunoSEQ multiplex PCR, the repertoire was profiled, and TCRdb retains in-frame clones only, with some absent. The sample lists about 100,000 clones; approximately 88% were seen once. This rearrangement joins TRBV6-1 to TRBJ2-3; 9 bases agree with TRBD2. The sequenced sample was peripheral blood. This TCR was sampled from a woman aged 55 to 70 with acute or convalescent COVID-19. The CDR3 region is CASSELMVAGAGDTQYF. The CDR3, as DNA: TGTGCCAGCAGTGAATTGATGGTAGCGGGAGCGGGGGATACGCAGTATTTT.